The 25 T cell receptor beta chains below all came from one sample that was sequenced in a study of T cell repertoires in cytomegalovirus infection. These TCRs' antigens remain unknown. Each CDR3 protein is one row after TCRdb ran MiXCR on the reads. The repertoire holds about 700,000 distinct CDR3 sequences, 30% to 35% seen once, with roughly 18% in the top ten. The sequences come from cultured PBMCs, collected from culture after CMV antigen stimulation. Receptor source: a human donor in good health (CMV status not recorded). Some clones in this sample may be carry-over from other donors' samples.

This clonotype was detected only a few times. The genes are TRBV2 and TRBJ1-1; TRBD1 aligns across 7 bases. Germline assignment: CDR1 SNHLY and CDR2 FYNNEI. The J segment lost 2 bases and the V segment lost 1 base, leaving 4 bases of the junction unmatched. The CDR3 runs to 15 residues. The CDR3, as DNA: TGTGCCAGCAGTGAAGGGGGGGACAGAAACACTGAAGCTTTCTTT. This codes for CASSEGGDRNTEAFF. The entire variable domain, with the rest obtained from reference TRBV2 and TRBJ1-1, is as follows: EPEVTQTPSHQVTQMGQEVILRCVPISNHLYFYWYRQILGQKVEFLVSFYNNEISEKSEIFDDQFSVERPDGSNFTLKIRSTKLEDSAMYFCASSEGGDRNTEAFFGQGTRLTVV.

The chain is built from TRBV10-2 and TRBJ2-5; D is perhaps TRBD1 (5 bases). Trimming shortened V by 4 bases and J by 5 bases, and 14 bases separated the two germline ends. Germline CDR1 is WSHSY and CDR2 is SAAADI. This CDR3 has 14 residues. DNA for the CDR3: TGCGCCAGCAGTGGAATTAGGGCAGGGGAGACCCAGTACTTC. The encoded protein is CASSGIRAGETQYF.

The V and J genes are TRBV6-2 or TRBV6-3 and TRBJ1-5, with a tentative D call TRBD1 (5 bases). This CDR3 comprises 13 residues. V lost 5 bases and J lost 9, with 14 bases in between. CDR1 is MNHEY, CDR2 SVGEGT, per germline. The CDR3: CASSQTGTLPQHF. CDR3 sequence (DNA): TGTGCCAGCAGTCAAACAGGTACTCTGCCCCAGCATTTT.

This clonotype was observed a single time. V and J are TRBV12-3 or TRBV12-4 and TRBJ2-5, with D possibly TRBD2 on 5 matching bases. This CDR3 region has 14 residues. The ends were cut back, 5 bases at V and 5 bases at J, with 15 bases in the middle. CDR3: CASSPDPRGETQYF. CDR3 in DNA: TGTGCCAGCAGTCCTGACCCCCGGGGTGAGACCCAGTACTTC.

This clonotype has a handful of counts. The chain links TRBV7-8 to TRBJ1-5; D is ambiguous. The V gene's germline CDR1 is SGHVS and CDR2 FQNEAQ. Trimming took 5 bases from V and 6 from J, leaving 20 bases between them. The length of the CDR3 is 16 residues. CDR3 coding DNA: TGTGCCAGCAGCCCTCTCATTGGGGTAAATGCTCAGCCCCAGCATTTT. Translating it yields CASSPLIGVNAQPQHF. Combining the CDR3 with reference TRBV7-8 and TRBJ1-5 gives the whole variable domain GAGVSQSPRYKVAKRGQDVALRCDPISGHVSLFWYQQALGQGPEFLTYFQNEAQLDKSGLPSDRFFAERPEGSVSTLKIQRTQQEDSAVYLCASSPLIGVNAQPQHFGDGTRLSIL.

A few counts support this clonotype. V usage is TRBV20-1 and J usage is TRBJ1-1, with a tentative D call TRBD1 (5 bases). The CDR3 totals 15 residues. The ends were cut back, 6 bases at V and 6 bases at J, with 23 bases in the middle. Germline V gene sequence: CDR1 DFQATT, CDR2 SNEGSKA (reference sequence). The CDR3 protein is CSALGPGGVVAEAFF. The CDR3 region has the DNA TGCAGTGCCCTCGGCCCGGGGGGGGTGGTCGCTGAAGCTTTCTTT.

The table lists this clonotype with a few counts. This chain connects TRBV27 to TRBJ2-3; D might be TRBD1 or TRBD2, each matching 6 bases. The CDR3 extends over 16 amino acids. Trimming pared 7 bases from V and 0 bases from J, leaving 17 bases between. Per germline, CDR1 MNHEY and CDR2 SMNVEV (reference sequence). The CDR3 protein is CASTRLQGTSTDTQYF. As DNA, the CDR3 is TGTGCCAGCACCCGACTCCAGGGGACTAGCACAGATACGCAGTATTTT.

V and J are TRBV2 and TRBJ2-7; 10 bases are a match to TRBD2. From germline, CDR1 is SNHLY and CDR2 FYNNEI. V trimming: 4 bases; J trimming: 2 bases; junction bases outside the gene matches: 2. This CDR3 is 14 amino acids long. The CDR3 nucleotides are TGTGCCAGCAGTGGGACTAGCGGCACCTACGAGCAGTACTTC. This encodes CASSGTSGTYEQYF.

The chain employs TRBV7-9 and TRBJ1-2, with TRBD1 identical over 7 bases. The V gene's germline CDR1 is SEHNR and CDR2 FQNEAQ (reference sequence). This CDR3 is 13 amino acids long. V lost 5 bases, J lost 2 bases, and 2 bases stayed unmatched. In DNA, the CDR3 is TGTGCCAGCAGCGAGACAGGGAACTATGGCTACACCTTC. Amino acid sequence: CASSETGNYGYTF.

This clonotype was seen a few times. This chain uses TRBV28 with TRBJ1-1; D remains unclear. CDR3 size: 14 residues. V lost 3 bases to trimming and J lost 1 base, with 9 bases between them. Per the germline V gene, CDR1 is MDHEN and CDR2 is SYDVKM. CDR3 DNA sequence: TGTGCCAGCAGTTTGGGCCGGCGGAACACTGAAGCTTTCTTT. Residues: CASSLGRRNTEAFF.

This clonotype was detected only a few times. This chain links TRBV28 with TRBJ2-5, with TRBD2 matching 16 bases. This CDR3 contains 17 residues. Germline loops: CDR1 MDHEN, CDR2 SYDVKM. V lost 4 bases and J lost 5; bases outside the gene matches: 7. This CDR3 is CASSSGTSGGARETQYF. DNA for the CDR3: TGTGCCAGCAGTTCCGGGACTAGCGGGGGGGCTCGGGAGACCCAGTACTTC.

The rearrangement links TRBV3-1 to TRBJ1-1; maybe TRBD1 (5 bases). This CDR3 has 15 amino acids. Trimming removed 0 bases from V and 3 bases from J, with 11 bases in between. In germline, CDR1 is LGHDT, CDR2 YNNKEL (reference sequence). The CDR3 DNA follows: TGTGCCAGCAGCCAAGAATCCAGGGAGGACACTGAAGCTTTCTTT. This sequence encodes CASSQESREDTEAFF.

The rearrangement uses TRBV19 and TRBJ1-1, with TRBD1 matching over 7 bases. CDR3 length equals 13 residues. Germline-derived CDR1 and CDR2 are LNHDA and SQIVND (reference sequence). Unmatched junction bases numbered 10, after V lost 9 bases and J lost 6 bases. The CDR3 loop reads CASRVGQVSEAFF. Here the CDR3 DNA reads TGTGCCAGCAGGGTTGGACAGGTATCTGAAGCTTTCTTT.

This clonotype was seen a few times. The CDR3 DNA reads TGTGCCAGCAGCTTGAAAGGCGTCGGGGGGGGAGAGACCCAGTACTTC. Protein product: CASSLKGVGGGETQYF. The chain employs TRBV5-6 and TRBJ2-5; 8 bases map to TRBD2. V was clipped by 1 base and J by 4 bases; unmatched bases: 9. Germline CDR1 reads SGHDT; CDR2 reads YYEEEE. The CDR3 is made up of 16 amino acids.

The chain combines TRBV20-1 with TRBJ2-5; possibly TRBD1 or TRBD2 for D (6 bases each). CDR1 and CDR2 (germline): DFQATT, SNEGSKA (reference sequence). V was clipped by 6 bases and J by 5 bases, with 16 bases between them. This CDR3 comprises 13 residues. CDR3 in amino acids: CSAPAGGRETQYF. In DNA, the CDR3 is TGCAGTGCCCCGGCCGGGGGCCGGGAGACCCAGTACTTC.

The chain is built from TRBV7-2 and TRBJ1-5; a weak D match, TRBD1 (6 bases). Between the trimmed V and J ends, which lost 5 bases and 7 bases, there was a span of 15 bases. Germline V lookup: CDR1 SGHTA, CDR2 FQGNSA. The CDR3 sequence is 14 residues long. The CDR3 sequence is CASSPAGAGQPQHF. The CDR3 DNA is TGTGCCAGCAGCCCAGCGGGGGCAGGGCAGCCCCAGCATTTT. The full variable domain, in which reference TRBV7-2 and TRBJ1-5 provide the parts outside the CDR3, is GAGVSQSPSNKVTEKGKDVELRCDPISGHTALYWYRQSLGQGLEFLIYFQGNSAPDKSGLPSDRFSAERTGGSVSTLTIQRTQQEDSAVYLCASSPAGAGQPQHFGDGTRLSIL.

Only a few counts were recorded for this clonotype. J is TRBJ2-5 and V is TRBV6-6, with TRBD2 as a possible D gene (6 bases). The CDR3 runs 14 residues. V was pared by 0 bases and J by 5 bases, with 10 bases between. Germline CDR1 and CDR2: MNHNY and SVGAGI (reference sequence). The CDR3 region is CASSYSTGGETQYF. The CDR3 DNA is TGTGCCAGCAGTTACTCGACCGGAGGGGAGACCCAGTACTTC.

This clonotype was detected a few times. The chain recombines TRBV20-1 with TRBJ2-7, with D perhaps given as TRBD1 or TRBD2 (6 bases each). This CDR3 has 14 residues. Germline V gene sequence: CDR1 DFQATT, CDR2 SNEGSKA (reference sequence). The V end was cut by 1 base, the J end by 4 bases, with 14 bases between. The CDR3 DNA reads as TGCAGTGCTAGAGCACGGGGGCCCTTGTACGAGCAGTACTTC. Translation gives CSARARGPLYEQYF.

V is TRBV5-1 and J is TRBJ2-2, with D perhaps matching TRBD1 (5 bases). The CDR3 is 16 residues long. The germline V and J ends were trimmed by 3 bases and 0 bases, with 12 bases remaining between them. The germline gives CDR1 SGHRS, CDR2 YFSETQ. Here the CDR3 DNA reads TGCGCCAGCAGCTCTACAGGTTTTGCGAACACCGGGGAGCTGTTTTTT. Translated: CASSSTGFANTGELFF.

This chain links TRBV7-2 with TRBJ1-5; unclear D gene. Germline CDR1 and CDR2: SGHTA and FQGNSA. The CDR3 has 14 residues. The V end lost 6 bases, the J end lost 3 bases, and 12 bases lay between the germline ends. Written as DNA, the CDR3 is TGTGCCAGCAGTTTTAGGGTGGACAATCAGCCCCAGCATTTT. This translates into CASSFRVDNQPQHF.

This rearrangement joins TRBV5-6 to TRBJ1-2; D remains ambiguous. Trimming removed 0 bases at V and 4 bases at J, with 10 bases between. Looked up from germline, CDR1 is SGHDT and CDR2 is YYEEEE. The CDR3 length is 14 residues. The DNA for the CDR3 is TGTGCCAGCAGCTTGGACCTCAGACCCTATGGCTACACCTTC. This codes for CASSLDLRPYGYTF. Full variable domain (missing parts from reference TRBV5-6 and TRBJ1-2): DAGVTQSPTHLIKTRGQQVTLRCSPKSGHDTVSWYQQALGQGPQFIFQYYEEEERQRGNFPDRFSGHQFPNYSSELNVNALLLGDSALYLCASSLDLRPYGYTFGSGTRLTVV.

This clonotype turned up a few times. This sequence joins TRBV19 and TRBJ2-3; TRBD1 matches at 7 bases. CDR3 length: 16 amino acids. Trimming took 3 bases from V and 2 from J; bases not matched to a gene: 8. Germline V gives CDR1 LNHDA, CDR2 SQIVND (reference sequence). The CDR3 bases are TGTGCCAGTAGTATGATCGGGACAGTTATCACAGATACGCAGTATTTT. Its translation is CASSMIGTVITDTQYF.

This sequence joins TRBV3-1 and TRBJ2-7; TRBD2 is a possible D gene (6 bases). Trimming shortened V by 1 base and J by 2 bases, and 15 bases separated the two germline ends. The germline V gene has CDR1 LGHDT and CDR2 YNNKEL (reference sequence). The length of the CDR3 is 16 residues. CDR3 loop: CASSQASGGATYEQYF. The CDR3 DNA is TGTGCCAGCAGCCAAGCGTCCGGCGGGGCGACCTACGAGCAGTACTTC.

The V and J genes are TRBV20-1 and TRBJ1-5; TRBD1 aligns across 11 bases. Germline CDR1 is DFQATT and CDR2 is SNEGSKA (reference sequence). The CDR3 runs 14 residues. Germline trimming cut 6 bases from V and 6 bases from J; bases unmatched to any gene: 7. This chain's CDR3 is CSAVRTGGPQPQHF. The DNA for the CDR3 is TGCAGTGCCGTTAGGACAGGGGGCCCTCAGCCCCAGCATTTT.

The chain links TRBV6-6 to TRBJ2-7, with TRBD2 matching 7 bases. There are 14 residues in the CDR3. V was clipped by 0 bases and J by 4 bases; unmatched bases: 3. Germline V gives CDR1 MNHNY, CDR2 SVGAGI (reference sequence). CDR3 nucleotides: TGTGCCAGCAGTTACTCGGGGGGGACTTACGAGCAGTACTTC. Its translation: CASSYSGGTYEQYF.